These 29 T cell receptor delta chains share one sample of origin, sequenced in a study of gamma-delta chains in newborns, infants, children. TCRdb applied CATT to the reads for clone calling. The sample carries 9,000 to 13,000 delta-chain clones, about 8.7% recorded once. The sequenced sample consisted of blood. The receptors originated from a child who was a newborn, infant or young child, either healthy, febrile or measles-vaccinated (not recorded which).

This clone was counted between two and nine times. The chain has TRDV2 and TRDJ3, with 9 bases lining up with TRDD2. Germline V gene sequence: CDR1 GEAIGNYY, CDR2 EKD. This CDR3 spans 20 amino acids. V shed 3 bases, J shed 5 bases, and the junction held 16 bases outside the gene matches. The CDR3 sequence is CACDSAGLPTLSRDTRQMFF. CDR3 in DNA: TGTGCCTGTGACTCAGCCGGCCTTCCTACGCTGTCCCGGGACACCCGACAGATGTTTTTC.

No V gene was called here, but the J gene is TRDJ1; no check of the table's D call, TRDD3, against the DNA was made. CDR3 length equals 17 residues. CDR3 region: CACDILAGGYDTDKLIF. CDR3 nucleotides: TGTGCCTGTGACATTCTGGCTGGGGGATACGACACCGATAAACTCATCTTT.

The CDR3 DNA reads TGTGCCTGTGACATTCTACTGGGGGGGAACTCCTGGGACACCCGACAGATGTTTTTC. This translates into CACDILLGGNSWDTRQMFF. The genes are TRDV2 and TRDJ3; TRDD3 matches 8 bases. The J gene, left out of TCRdb, was set here by checking the DNA against germline. The junction had 8 bases not matched to a gene; V was cut back by 2 bases and J by 0 bases. The CDR3 sequence is 19 residues long. CDR1 and CDR2 (germline): GEAIGNYY, EKD.

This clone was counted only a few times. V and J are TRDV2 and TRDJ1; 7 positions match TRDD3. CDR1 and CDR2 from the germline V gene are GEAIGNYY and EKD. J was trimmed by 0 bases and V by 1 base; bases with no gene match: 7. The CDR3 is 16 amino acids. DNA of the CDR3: TGTGCCTGTGACACTCTTACTGGGGACCACACCGATAAACTCATCTTT. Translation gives CACDTLTGDHTDKLIF.

CDR3 nucleotide sequence: TGTGCCTGTGACTCACTCTGGGGGGAACAACGAAAACTCATCTTT. Amino acid sequence: CACDSLWGEQRKLIF. The rearrangement joins TRDV2 to TRDJ1; 7 nucleotides align to TRDD3. This CDR3 is built from 15 residues. From germline, CDR1 is GEAIGNYY and CDR2 EKD. V trimming: 3 bases; J trimming: 8 bases; junction bases outside the gene matches: 14.

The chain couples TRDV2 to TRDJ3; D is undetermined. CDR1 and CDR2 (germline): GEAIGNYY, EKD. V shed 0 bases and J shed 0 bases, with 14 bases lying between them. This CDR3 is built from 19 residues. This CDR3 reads CACDTAHQTGSWDTRQMFF. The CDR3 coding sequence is TGTGCCTGTGACACCGCCCACCAGACGGGCTCCTGGGACACCCGACAGATGTTTTTC.

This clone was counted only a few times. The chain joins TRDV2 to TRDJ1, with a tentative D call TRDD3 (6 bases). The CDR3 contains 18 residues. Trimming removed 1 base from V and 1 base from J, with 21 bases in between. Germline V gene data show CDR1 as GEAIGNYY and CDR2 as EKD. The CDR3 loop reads CACDTIGGPTSPTDKLIF. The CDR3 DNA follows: TGTGCCTGTGACACGATTGGGGGCCCTACCTCGCCCACCGATAAACTCATCTTT.

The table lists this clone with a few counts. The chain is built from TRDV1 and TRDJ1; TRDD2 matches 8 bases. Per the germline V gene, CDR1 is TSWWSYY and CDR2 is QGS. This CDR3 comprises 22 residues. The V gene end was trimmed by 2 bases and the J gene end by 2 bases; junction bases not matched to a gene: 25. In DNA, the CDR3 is TGTGCTCTTGGGGAAAACCTTTCACTTCCTACTAACGATTGGGCTAGAACCGATAAACTCATCTTT. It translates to CALGENLSLPTNDWARTDKLIF.

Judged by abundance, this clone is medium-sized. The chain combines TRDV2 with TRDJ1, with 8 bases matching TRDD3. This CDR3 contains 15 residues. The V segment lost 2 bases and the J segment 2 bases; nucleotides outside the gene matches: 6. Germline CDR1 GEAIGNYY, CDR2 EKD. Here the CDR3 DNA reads TGTGCCTGTGACAAACTGGGGGCCAAGACCGATAAACTCATCTTT. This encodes CACDKLGAKTDKLIF.

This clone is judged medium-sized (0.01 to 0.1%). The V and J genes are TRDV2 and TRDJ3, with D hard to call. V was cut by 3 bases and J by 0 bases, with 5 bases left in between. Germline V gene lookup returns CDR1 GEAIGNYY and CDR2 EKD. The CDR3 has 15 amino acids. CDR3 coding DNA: TGTGCCTGTGACCCGGGCTCCTGGGACACCCGACAGATGTTTTTC. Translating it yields CACDPGSWDTRQMFF.

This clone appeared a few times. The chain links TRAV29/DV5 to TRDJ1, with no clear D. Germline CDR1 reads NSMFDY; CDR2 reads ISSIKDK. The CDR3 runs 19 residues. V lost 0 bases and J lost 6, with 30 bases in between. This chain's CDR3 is CAASVKFRSRIMAPYKLIF. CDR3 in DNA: TGTGCAGCAAGCGTAAAGTTCCGAAGTAGGATCATGGCCCCTTATAAACTCATCTTT.

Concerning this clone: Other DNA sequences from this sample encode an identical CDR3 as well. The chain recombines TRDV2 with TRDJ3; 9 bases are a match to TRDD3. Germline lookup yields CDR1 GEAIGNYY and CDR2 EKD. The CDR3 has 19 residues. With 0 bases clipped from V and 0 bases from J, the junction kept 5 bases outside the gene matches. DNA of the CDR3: TGTGCCTGTGACACCGGGGGATACCTAAGCTCCTGGGACACCCGACAGATGTTTTTC. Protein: CACDTGGYLSSWDTRQMFF.

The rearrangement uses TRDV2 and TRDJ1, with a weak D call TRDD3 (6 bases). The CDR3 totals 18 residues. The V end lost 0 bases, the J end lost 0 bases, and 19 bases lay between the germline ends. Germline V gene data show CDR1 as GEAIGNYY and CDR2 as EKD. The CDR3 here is CACDTMGALTPNTDKLIF. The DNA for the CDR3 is TGTGCCTGTGACACCATGGGGGCGCTAACCCCCAACACCGATAAACTCATCTTT.

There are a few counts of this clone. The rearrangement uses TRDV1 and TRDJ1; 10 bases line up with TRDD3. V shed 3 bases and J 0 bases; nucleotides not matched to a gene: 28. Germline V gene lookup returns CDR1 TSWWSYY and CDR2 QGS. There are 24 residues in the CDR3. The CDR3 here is CALGDQAFRPILGDPPVYTDKLIF. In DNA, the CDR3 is TGTGCTCTTGGGGACCAGGCCTTCAGGCCGATACTGGGGGATCCGCCCGTCTACACCGATAAACTCATCTTT.

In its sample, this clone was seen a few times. This CDR3 reads CACYGVSSPYTDKLIF. In nucleotides, the CDR3 is TGTGCCTGTTATGGGGTCTCGTCCCCCTACACCGATAAACTCATCTTT. This sequence joins TRDV2 and TRDJ1, with a weak D call TRDD3 (5 bases). The germline V gene has CDR1 GEAIGNYY and CDR2 EKD. V dropped 6 bases and J dropped 0 bases, with 19 bases sitting between them. CDR3 length: 16 residues.

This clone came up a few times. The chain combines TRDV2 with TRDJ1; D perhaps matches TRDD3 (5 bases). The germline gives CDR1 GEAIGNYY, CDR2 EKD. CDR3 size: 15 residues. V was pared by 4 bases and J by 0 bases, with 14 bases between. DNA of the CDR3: TGTGCCTGTGATTTACTGGAGGCAAACACCGATAAACTCATCTTT. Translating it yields CACDLLEANTDKLIF.

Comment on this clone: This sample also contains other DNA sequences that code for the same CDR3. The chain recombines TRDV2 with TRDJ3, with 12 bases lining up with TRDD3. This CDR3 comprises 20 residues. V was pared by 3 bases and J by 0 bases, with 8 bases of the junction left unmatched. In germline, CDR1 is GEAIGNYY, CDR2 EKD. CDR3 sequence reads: CACDFVLGDTSSWDTRQMFF. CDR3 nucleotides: TGTGCCTGTGACTTCGTACTGGGGGATACAAGCTCCTGGGACACCCGACAGATGTTTTTC.

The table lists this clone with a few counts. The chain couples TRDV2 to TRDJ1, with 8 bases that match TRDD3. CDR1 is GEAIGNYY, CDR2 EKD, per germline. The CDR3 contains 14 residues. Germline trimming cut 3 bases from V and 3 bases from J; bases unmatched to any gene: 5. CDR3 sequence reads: CACDPVLGADKLIF. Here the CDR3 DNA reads TGTGCCTGTGACCCGGTACTGGGGGCCGATAAACTCATCTTT.

The CDR3 nucleotides read TGTGCCTGTGACGGGCTGGGGGATACGAGGGGCGATAAACTCATCTTT. It yields the protein CACDGLGDTRGDKLIF. V gene TRDV2 combines with J gene TRDJ1, with TRDD3 matching 12 bases. In the absence of a J gene in TCRdb, the DNA was matched to germline to assign it here. This CDR3 spans 16 amino acids. The ends lost 3 bases at V and 4 bases at J; junction bases unmatched: 8. The germline CDR1 and CDR2 sequences are GEAIGNYY and EKD.

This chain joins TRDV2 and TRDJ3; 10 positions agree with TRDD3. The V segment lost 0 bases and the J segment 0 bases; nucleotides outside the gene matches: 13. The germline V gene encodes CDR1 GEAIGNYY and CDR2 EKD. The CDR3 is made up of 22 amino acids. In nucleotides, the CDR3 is TGTGCCTGTGACACCGTAAGGGGGATACGCAGTCAAGCCTCCTGGGACACCCGACAGATGTTTTTC. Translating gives CACDTVRGIRSQASWDTRQMFF.

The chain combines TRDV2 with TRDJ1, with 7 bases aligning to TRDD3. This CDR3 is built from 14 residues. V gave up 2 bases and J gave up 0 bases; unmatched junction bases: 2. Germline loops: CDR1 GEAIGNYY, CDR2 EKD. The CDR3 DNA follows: TGTGCCTGTGACAGCTGGGGGGACACCGATAAACTCATCTTT. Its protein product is CACDSWGDTDKLIF.

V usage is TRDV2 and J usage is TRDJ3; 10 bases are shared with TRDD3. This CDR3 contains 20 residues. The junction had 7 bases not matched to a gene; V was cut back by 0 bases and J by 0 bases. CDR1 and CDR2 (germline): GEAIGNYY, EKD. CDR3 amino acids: CACDTGTGGWSSWDTRQMFF. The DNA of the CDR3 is TGTGCCTGTGACACCGGGACTGGGGGATGGAGCTCCTGGGACACCCGACAGATGTTTTTC.

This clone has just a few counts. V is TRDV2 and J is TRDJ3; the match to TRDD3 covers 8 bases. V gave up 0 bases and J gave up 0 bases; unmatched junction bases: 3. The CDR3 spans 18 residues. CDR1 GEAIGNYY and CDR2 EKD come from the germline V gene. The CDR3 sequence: CACDTGDTRSWDTRQMFF. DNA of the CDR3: TGTGCCTGTGACACCGGGGATACCCGCTCCTGGGACACCCGACAGATGTTTTTC.

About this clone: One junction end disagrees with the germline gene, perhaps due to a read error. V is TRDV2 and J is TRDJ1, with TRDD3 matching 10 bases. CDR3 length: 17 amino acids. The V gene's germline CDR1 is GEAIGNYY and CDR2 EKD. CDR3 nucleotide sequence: TGTGCCCGTGACTCCCTGGGGGATAAATTGCGCACCGATAAACTCATCTTT. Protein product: CARDSLGDKLRTDKLIF.

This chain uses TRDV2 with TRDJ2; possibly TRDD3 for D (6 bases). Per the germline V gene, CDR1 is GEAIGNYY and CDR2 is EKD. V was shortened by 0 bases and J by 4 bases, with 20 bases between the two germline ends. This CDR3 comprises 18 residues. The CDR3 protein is CACDTLTGPKGGTAQLFF. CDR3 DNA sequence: TGTGCCTGTGACACCCTTACTGGGCCCAAGGGTGGGACAGCACAACTCTTCTTT.

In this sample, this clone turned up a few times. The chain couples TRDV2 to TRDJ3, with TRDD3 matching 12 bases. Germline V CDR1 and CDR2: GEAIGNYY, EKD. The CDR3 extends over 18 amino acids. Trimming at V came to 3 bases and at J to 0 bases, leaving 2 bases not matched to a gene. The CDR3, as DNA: TGTGCCTGTGACGTACTGGGGGATACCTCCTGGGACACCCGACAGATGTTTTTC. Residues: CACDVLGDTSWDTRQMFF.

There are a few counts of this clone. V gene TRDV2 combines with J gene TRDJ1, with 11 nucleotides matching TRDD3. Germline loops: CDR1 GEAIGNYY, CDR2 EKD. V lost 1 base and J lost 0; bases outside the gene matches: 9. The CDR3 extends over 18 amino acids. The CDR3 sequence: CACDTLSMGDTYTDKLIF. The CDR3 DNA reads TGTGCCTGTGACACGCTCTCGATGGGGGATACGTACACCGATAAACTCATCTTT.

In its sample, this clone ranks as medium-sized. The CDR3: CACDTVATGGIMDKLIF. In nucleotides, the CDR3 is TGTGCCTGTGACACCGTGGCGACTGGGGGAATAATGGATAAACTCATCTTT. The chain has TRDV2 and TRDJ1; TRDD3 aligns across 9 bases. CDR1 is GEAIGNYY, CDR2 EKD, per germline. The junction had 12 bases not matched to a gene; V was cut back by 0 bases and J by 5 bases. The CDR3 length is 17 residues.

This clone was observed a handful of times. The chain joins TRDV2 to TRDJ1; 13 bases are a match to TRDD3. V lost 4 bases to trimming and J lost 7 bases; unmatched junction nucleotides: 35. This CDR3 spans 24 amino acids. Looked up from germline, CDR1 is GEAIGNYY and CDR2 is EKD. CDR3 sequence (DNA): TGTGCCTGTGATCCCATCCGGGCCTTCCCAGTCCCTAGTACTGGGGGATACGACGACTTTAAACTCATCTTT. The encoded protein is CACDPIRAFPVPSTGGYDDFKLIF.